The T cell receptor (beta chain) described here comes from a study of T-cell reconstitution after alpha-beta-depleted transplantation in children listed by TCRdb under 2016. A note on the overall study: Using TCR repertoire profiling, the study followed T-cell immune reconstitution in a quantitative way in children after TCRalphabeta/CD19-depleted allogeneic hematopoietic cell transplantation.

In the paper's terms, the treatment or condition label means: allogeneic hematopoietic cell transplantation with graft depleted of TCRalphabeta T cells and CD19 B cells. The transplant recipients were children given TCRalphabeta/CD19-depleted allogeneic hematopoietic cell grafts. The paper as a whole reports these results and caveats: In some patients, high TCRbeta diversity at day 60 was attributed to recipient T cells and intrathymic progenitors that had survived conditioning. Over the following months the frequencies of hyperexpanded clones went down, and after one year T-cell counts and TCRbeta diversity were mostly credited to newly produced T cells. About two months after transplant, the apparently early recovery of alphabetaT-cell counts reportedly depended on just several hundred clones that had expanded rapidly and came from non-depleted graft cells.

Preparation of the library involved PCR. Sequenced using an Illumina HiSeq 2500. TCR library preparation used molecular barcoding, with unique molecular identifiers applied to normalize quantification of the TCRbeta repertoire. The raw public reads went through TCRdb reprocessing: fastp at Q25, MiXCR clone calling, in-frame beta chains kept. All rows with the same CDR3 protein become a single entry with the most common DNA and genes. This sample is represented by 250,000 to 400,000 distinct CDR3 sequences; roughly 21% of them were singletons. 9.5% to 12% of the sample goes to the ten largest clones. There are 16 amino acids in the CDR3, from cysteine to phenylalanine inclusive. The retained sequence is limited to the CDR3, 48 bases, with the frame set at the first base. The germline V and J ends show losses of 0 bases and 8 bases respectively, and no gene match explains 9 bases of the junction. CDR1 and CDR2 (SGHDN, FVKESK) derive from the germline V gene.

This clonotype was seen only once. Its specific antigen is unknown. No base quality information exists; no much larger clone differs at one position. The sequence came from a male patient aged 10-17 years who had a stem cell transplant for acute lymphoblastic leukemia, so the T cells may come from the graft donor. Material: PBMCs, mostly from graft donor cells, obtained 180 days after TCRalphabeta/CD19-depleted stem cell transplant. This receptor chain uses TRBV14 and TRBJ2-1; TRBD2 lines up with 8 middle nucleotides. The nucleotide sequence is TGTGCCAGCAGCCAAGATCTGGGTGGACTAGCCCATGAGCAGTTCTTC. It translates to CASSQDLGGLAHEQFF.